Listed below are T cell receptor beta chains from one sample, sequenced in a study of regulatory T cells in long-lasting Graves disease. TCRdb re-derived calls from the multiplex PCR reads in MiXCR, one entry per CDR3 protein. Among around 450,000 distinct CDR3 sequences listed, around 15% were seen once. The same data also went into a second study, on T cells in Graves' hyperthyroidism and ophthalmopathy.

Sequenced material: peripheral blood mononuclear cells (PBMCs), taken at new diagnosis, from a patient treated with antithyroid drugs. Receptors were obtained from a man between 40 and 49 years old with Graves disease. Each CDR3 is given with its conserved first and last residue. D genes are given only for firm matches. The size of a clone is reported for some rows only, either as once, few or many, or as a class for expanded clones.

j_gene | abundance | v_gene | d_gene | CDR3aa | CDR3nt
TRBJ2-1 | few | TRBV10-3 | TRBD1 | CAISESIAGGPDEQFF | TGTGCCATCAGTGAGTCGATTGCAGGGGGCCCTGATGAGCAGTTCTTC
TRBJ2-7 | few | TRBV4-1 | TRBD2 | CASSMVWRGESYEQYF | TGCGCCAGCAGCATGGTCTGGCGGGGGGAATCCTACGAGCAGTACTTC
TRBJ2-1 | few | TRBV12-3/TRBV12-4 | NA | CASSFRDGYNEQFF | TGTGCCAGCAGTTTTAGGGACGGATACAATGAGCAGTTCTTC
TRBJ2-3 | many | TRBV2 | NA | CASSTPRRASSTDTQYF | TGTGCCAGCAGTACCCCCCGCAGGGCTTCTAGCACAGATACGCAGTATTTT
TRBJ1-1 | NA | TRBV4-1 | NA | CASSQKQVSGTEAFF | TGCGCCAGCAGCCAAAAACAGGTATCCGGCACTGAAGCTTTCTTT
TRBJ2-7 | once | TRBV12-3/TRBV12-4 | NA | CASSSALSGTTYNEQYF | TGTGCCAGCAGTTCTGCTCTTAGCGGAACTACATACAATGAGCAGTACTTC
TRBJ2-7 | many | TRBV10-3 | TRBD1 | CAIRQNRDRGSLQYF | TGTGCCATCAGACAGAACCGGGACAGGGGAAGTTTGCAGTACTTC
TRBJ2-1 | few | TRBV7-9 | NA | CASSAPIGLGSYNEQFF | TGTGCCAGCAGCGCCCCTATCGGGCTAGGCTCCTACAATGAGCAGTTCTTC
TRBJ2-2 | NA | TRBV24-1 | TRBD1 | CATSDFPAGQGMHGELFF | TGTGCCACCAGTGATTTTCCCGCGGGACAGGGGATGCACGGGGAGCTGTTTTTT
TRBJ1-2 | many | TRBV6-2/TRBV6-3 | TRBD1 | CASMRPGQGADGYTF | TGTGCCAGCATGCGACCGGGACAGGGGGCAGATGGCTACACCTTC
TRBJ2-3 | NA | TRBV19 | NA | CASSAFETGLGDTQYF | TGTGCCAGTAGTGCCTTCGAGACAGGACTGGGAGATACGCAGTATTTT
TRBJ2-7 | many | TRBV27 | NA | CASQVRSSSYEQYF | TGTGCCAGCCAAGTTAGGTCGAGCTCCTACGAGCAGTACTTC
TRBJ2-1 | many | TRBV5-1 | TRBD2 | CASSFGLAGAEQFF | TGCGCCAGCAGCTTCGGACTAGCGGGGGCCGAGCAGTTCTTC
TRBJ2-3 | few | TRBV10-3 | NA | CAISEDGAGSNTDTQYF | TGTGCCATCAGTGAGGATGGGGCGGGATCAAACACAGATACGCAGTATTTT
TRBJ1-1 | many | TRBV30 | NA | CACPGALNTEAFF | TGTGCCTGCCCCGGGGCATTGAACACTGAAGCTTTCTTT
TRBJ2-1 | few | TRBV5-5 | NA | CASSSGLPGEQFF | TGTGCCAGCAGCTCGGGACTCCCCGGTGAGCAGTTCTTC
TRBJ2-2 | many | TRBV13 | TRBD2 | CASSSSSGSVTGELFF | TGTGCCAGCAGCTCCTCTAGCGGGAGTGTCACCGGGGAGCTGTTTTTT
TRBJ1-2 | NA | TRBV27 | NA | CASAASSGSREVYGYTF | TGTGCCAGCGCTGCCAGCAGTGGTTCACGGGAGGTCTATGGCTACACCTTC
TRBJ2-5 | NA | TRBV25-1 | NA | CASSIYQAETQYF | TGTGCCAGCAGTATCTACCAAGCGGAGACCCAGTACTTC
TRBJ2-5 | many | TRBV12-3/TRBV12-4 | NA | CASSLHFGPQETQYF | TGTGCCAGCAGCCTTCATTTTGGGCCCCAAGAGACCCAGTACTTC
TRBJ2-7 | NA | TRBV6-1 | TRBD1 | CASRRRPGQGYEQYF | TGTGCCAGCAGACGGAGACCGGGACAGGGTTACGAGCAGTACTTC
TRBJ2-5 | many | TRBV28 | TRBD2 | CASRPWEGETQYF | TGTGCCAGCAGGCCCTGGGAGGGGGAGACCCAGTACTTC
TRBJ2-2 | NA | TRBV27 | TRBD2 | CASSLSAGLALTGELFF | TGTGCCAGCAGTTTATCTGCCGGACTAGCGCTCACCGGGGAGCTGTTTTTT
TRBJ1-1 | many | TRBV7-8 | NA | CASSLEWRTEAFF | TGTGCCAGCAGCTTAGAATGGAGGACTGAAGCTTTCTTT
TRBJ2-7 | many | TRBV28 | NA | CASSSPQIRDEQYF | TGTGCCAGCAGTTCCCCCCAAATCCGGGACGAGCAGTACTTC
TRBJ1-1 | NA | TRBV29-1 | NA | CSVDGNTEAFF | TGCAGCGTTGATGGGAACACTGAAGCTTTCTTT
TRBJ2-2 | NA | TRBV20-1 | TRBD2 | CSARGFSGGANTGELFF | TGCAGTGCCCGGGGCTTTAGCGGGGGGGCGAACACCGGGGAGCTGTTTTTT
TRBJ1-5 | many | TRBV2 | NA | CASSERQARYQPQHF | TGTGCCAGCAGTGAGCGACAGGCCAGGTATCAGCCCCAGCATTTT
TRBJ1-3 | NA | TRBV5-1 | NA | CASSWDILSGNTIYF | TGCGCCAGCAGCTGGGACATACTCTCTGGAAACACCATATATTTT
TRBJ2-7 | many | TRBV7-9 | TRBD2 | CASSLGLAGGSTYEQYF | TGTGCCAGCAGCCTAGGACTAGCGGGAGGTAGTACCTACGAGCAGTACTTC
TRBJ1-1 | many | TRBV27 | NA | CASSFSRGTEAFF | TGTGCCAGCAGTTTTTCAAGGGGCACTGAAGCTTTCTTT
TRBJ2-7 | many | TRBV18 | NA | CASSPGELYEQYF | TGTGCCAGCTCACCAGGCGAGCTCTACGAGCAGTACTTC
TRBJ2-1 | few | TRBV24-1 | TRBD1 | CATSDLGQGNEQFF | TGTGCCACCAGTGACCTGGGACAGGGAAATGAGCAGTTCTTC
TRBJ2-2 | many | TRBV11-2 | NA | CASSLDFGGIGELFF | TGTGCCAGCAGCTTAGATTTTGGCGGGATTGGGGAGCTGTTTTTT
TRBJ1-2 | many | TRBV10-3 | NA | CAISDLGAADGYTF | TGTGCCATCAGTGATCTGGGGGCGGCGGATGGCTACACCTTC
TRBJ2-6 | NA | TRBV27 | TRBD1 | CASSLMGQGSGANVLTF | TGTGCCAGCAGTTTAATGGGACAGGGATCTGGGGCCAACGTCCTGACTTTC
TRBJ2-3 | many | TRBV25-1 | NA | CASSVIGQPTDTQYF | TGTGCCAGCAGTGTAATTGGGCAGCCCACAGATACGCAGTATTTT
TRBJ2-3 | many | TRBV7-3 | NA | CASSPLRRRERTDTQYF | TGTGCCAGCAGCCCCCTGCGCCGGAGAGAGCGCACAGATACGCAGTATTTT
TRBJ2-1 | many | TRBV24-1 | TRBD2 | CATSALAGGGNEQFF | TGTGCCACCAGTGCACTAGCGGGAGGAGGGAATGAGCAGTTCTTC
TRBJ2-7 | NA | TRBV28 | NA | CASSLFGRSYEQYF | TGTGCCAGCAGTTTATTCGGCCGGAGCTACGAGCAGTACTTC
TRBJ2-2 | few | TRBV6-4 | TRBD1 | CASSNPTGVSTGELFF | TGTGCCAGCAGCAACCCTACAGGGGTTAGCACCGGGGAGCTGTTTTTT
TRBJ2-7 | NA | TRBV27 | NA | CASSPGGGSYEQYF | TGTGCCAGCAGTCCCGGTGGGGGCTCCTACGAGCAGTACTTC
TRBJ1-2 | many | TRBV30 | NA | CAWSTGTYGYTF | TGTGCCTGGAGTACGGGGACTTATGGCTACACCTTC
TRBJ2-7 | many | TRBV7-9 | NA | CASSMGRSSYEQYF | TGTGCCAGCAGCATGGGGAGGAGCTCCTACGAGCAGTACTTC
TRBJ1-1 | many | TRBV19 | NA | CASSRGINTEAFF | TGTGCCAGTAGTAGGGGAATAAACACTGAAGCTTTCTTT
TRBJ2-2 | NA | TRBV19 | NA | CASSIKFRTGELFF | TGTGCCAGTAGTATAAAGTTTCGCACCGGGGAGCTGTTTTTT
TRBJ1-1 | many | TRBV12-3/TRBV12-4 | NA | CASSFGNKNTEAFF | TGTGCCAGCAGTTTTGGGAATAAGAACACTGAAGCTTTCTTT